One and the same sample provided the 22 T cell receptor beta chains below, sequenced in a study of CD8+CD57+ T cells in acquired aplastic anemia. By flow cytometry, patients selected for sequencing had shown an expansion of CD8+CD57+ cells. The use of genomic DNA as template underpinned the TCR beta VDJ and CDR3 profiling. A single record per CDR3 protein comes from TCRdb applying MiXCR to the reads. Here the sample spans 150,000 or so distinct CDR3 sequences, about 54% being singletons. Sequences were obtained from sorted CD4+, CD8+, or CD8+CD57+ T cells (not recorded which) from PBMCs. These receptors were obtained from a human donor with aplastic anemia.

The J gene is TRBJ1-3, the V gene TRBV4-1, with TRBD1 identical over 9 bases. Unmatched junction bases numbered 4, after V lost 1 base and J lost 0 bases. The CDR3 is 17 residues long. Germline CDR1 is MGHRA and CDR2 is YSYEKL. The CDR3 loop reads CASSQAGQGPSGNTIYF. DNA of the CDR3: TGCGCCAGCAGCCAAGCGGGACAGGGCCCCTCTGGAAACACCATATATTTT.

This rearrangement joins TRBV2 to TRBJ1-2, with 8 nucleotides matching TRBD1. The CDR3 covers 13 residues. Germline trimming cut 6 bases from V and 2 bases from J; bases unmatched to any gene: 2. CDR1 and CDR2 from the germline V gene are SNHLY and FYNNEI. CDR3 loop: CASRGTGNYGYTF. The CDR3 DNA reads TGTGCCAGCAGAGGGACAGGCAACTATGGCTACACCTTC.

The table lists this clonotype with many counts. The chain joins TRBV4-3 to TRBJ1-5; maybe TRBD1 (6 bases). The CDR3 is made up of 16 amino acids. Germline V gene data show CDR1 as LGHNA and CDR2 as YSLEER. The germline V and J ends were trimmed by 0 bases and 6 bases, with 15 bases remaining between them. The CDR3: CASSQDRQGSGQPQHF. The CDR3 bases are TGCGCCAGCAGCCAAGATAGGCAGGGGTCAGGTCAGCCCCAGCATTTT.

The table lists this clonotype with a few counts. The CDR3 region is CAGSGTGFYEQYF. The DNA for the CDR3 is TGTGCCGGCTCCGGGACAGGGTTCTACGAGCAGTACTTC. V usage is TRBV10-3 and J usage is TRBJ2-7, with 9 bases fitting TRBD1. CDR1 and CDR2 (germline): ENHRY, SYGVKD. The trim removed 11 bases at V and 3 bases at J, leaving 8 bases unmatched. The CDR3 loop spans 13 amino acids.

This clonotype was counted ten times or more. This chain links TRBV11-2 with TRBJ2-7; 7 nucleotides line up with TRBD1. This CDR3 spans 14 amino acids. In germline, CDR1 is SGHAT, CDR2 FQNNGV. With V trimmed by 5 bases and J by 3 bases, 7 bases remained unmatched. CDR3 residues: CASSMGQHLYEQYF. CDR3 in DNA: TGTGCCAGCAGCATGGGACAGCACCTCTACGAGCAGTACTTC.

This chain joins TRBV2 and TRBJ2-7; D is unclear. CDR3 length: 12 residues. CDR1 SNHLY and CDR2 FYNNEI come from the germline V gene. With 4 bases removed from V and 3 bases from J, the gap between germline ends came to 7 bases. In DNA, the CDR3 is TGTGCCAGCAGTGTTTCGGTCTACGAGCAGTACTTC. Protein: CASSVSVYEQYF.

The chain combines TRBV7-8 with TRBJ2-3, with 14 bases lining up with TRBD2. CDR1 and CDR2 (germline): SGHVS, FQNEAQ. The CDR3 extends over 16 amino acids. Trimming took 3 bases from V and 6 from J; bases not matched to a gene: 5. The CDR3 spells CASSFRTSGGLDTQYF. In nucleotides, the CDR3 is TGTGCCAGCAGCTTTAGGACTAGCGGGGGGTTGGATACGCAGTATTTT.

The chain couples TRBV20-1 to TRBJ2-7; no definite D call. This CDR3 has 14 amino acids. Trimming removed 3 bases from V and 2 bases from J, with 14 bases in between. Germline CDR1 and CDR2: DFQATT and SNEGSKA (reference sequence). The CDR3 reads CSARRFIGTYEQYF. CDR3 DNA sequence: TGCAGTGCTAGGCGATTCATTGGGACCTACGAGCAGTACTTC.

This clonotype was counted many times. CDR3 in amino acids: CASSRKPGLDYNEQFF. The CDR3 nucleotides are TGTGCCAGCAGCCGAAAACCGGGACTAGACTACAATGAGCAGTTCTTC. The chain links TRBV4-2 to TRBJ2-1; TRBD2 matches at 8 bases. The germline V gene encodes CDR1 LGHNA and CDR2 YNFKEQ. The CDR3 runs 16 residues. After removal of 4 bases from V and 3 bases from J, the junction contained 8 bases not matched to a gene.

On this clonotype itself: No DNA is shown, since the ends of the CDR3 on it are uncertain; the CDR3 is the one TCRdb lists. The genes are TRBV29-1 and TRBJ2-7; TRBD2, the D gene given by the table, was not confirmed from the DNA. Inclusive of both ends, the CDR3 amounts to 18 amino acids. CDR1 is SQVTM and CDR2 is ANQGSEA in the germline V gene. This CDR3 is CSVDLCASSLAAAEKQYF.

The V call is TRBV11-1, the J call TRBJ2-3, with D possibly being TRBD2 (7 bases). Germline V gives CDR1 SGHAT, CDR2 FQDESV (reference sequence). CDR3 length: 15 residues. V lost 5 bases to trimming and J lost 4 bases, with 16 bases between them. The CDR3 sequence: CASSPWGGLADTQYF. CDR3 bases: TGTGCCAGCAGCCCTTGGGGGGGCCTCGCAGATACGCAGTATTTT.

This clonotype was detected a few times. The chain has TRBV15 and TRBJ1-3, with D maybe TRBD1 (6 bases). The CDR3 has 16 amino acids. Deletions cut 1 base from V and 4 bases from J, with 14 bases between. CDR1 and CDR2 (germline): LNHNV, YYDKDF (reference sequence). CDR3: CATSRGLAGEGNTIYF. The CDR3 DNA is TGTGCCACCAGCAGAGGTTTAGCAGGGGAGGGAAACACCATATATTTT.

The chain recombines TRBV2 with TRBJ2-7; D possibly corresponds to TRBD2 (7 bases). The CDR3 consists of 15 residues. The V gene lost 6 bases and the J gene lost 2 bases, with 17 bases spanning the gap. The germline gives CDR1 SNHLY, CDR2 FYNNEI. This CDR3 is CASRANREGAYEQYF. DNA for the CDR3: TGTGCCAGCAGGGCCAACAGGGAGGGGGCCTACGAGCAGTACTTC.

The CDR3 is CSARPLAGDTYEQYF. The DNA of the CDR3 is TGCAGTGCTAGACCCCTAGCGGGGGATACCTACGAGCAGTACTTC. The chain joins TRBV20-1 to TRBJ2-7, with TRBD2 matching 10 bases. The germline gives CDR1 DFQATT, CDR2 SNEGSKA (reference sequence). The CDR3 has 15 amino acids. Losses at the gene ends were 2 bases for V and 2 bases for J; bases not matched to a gene: 6.

The chain links TRBV9 to TRBJ2-5; 11 bases are a match to TRBD2. The CDR3 extends over 15 amino acids. CDR1 and CDR2 from the germline V gene are SGDLS and YYNGEE. Unmatched junction bases numbered 5, after V lost 0 bases and J lost 7 bases. The CDR3 sequence: CASSVGSGGAATQYF. The DNA for the CDR3 is TGTGCCAGCAGCGTAGGTAGCGGGGGGGCGGCGACCCAGTACTTC.

The V call is TRBV20-1, the J call TRBJ2-5; 7 bases are a match to TRBD2. CDR3 length: 14 residues. V lost 6 bases to trimming and J lost 0 bases; unmatched junction nucleotides: 7. CDR1 is DFQATT and CDR2 is SNEGSKA in the germline V gene (reference sequence). CDR3 sequence reads: CSASPGTNQETQYF. The CDR3 DNA reads as TGCAGTGCAAGCCCCGGGACTAACCAAGAGACCCAGTACTTC.

This clonotype turned up a few times. This chain joins TRBV13 and TRBJ2-2; 8 positions match TRBD2. The germline CDR1 and CDR2 sequences are PRHDT and FYEKMQ (reference sequence). The length of the CDR3 is 16 residues. V was clipped by 3 bases and J by 7 bases; unmatched bases: 10. CDR3 residues: CASSFRGGPLGGELFF. As DNA, the CDR3 is TGTGCCAGCAGCTTTCGCGGGGGGCCCCTCGGCGGGGAGCTGTTTTTT.

The V and J genes are TRBV2 and TRBJ1-6; D is unclear. Trimming took off 1 base at V and 6 bases at J, with 4 bases between the two ends. CDR1 and CDR2 from the germline V gene are SNHLY and FYNNEI. This CDR3 comprises 13 residues. CDR3 DNA: TGTGCCAGCAGTGAAGAGGCTAATTCACCCCTCCACTTT. Translation: CASSEEANSPLHF.

In its sample, this clonotype was seen many times. V is TRBV5-4 and J is TRBJ1-6; D is perhaps TRBD1 (5 bases). The germline CDR1 and CDR2 sequences are SGHNT and YYREEE (reference sequence). CDR3 length equals 17 residues. With 2 bases removed from V and 6 bases from J, the gap between germline ends came to 18 bases. The CDR3 reads CASSFGTEKTLNSPLHF. In DNA form, the CDR3 reads TGTGCCAGCAGCTTTGGGACGGAGAAGACCCTTAATTCACCCCTCCACTTT.

This chain connects TRBV27 to TRBJ1-2; D might be TRBD1 (5 bases). Germline V gives CDR1 MNHEY, CDR2 SMNVEV (reference sequence). The V and J ends lost 7 bases and 2 bases respectively, with 11 bases between them. This CDR3 is built from 13 residues. The CDR3 loop reads CASTGGENYGYTF. The CDR3 coding sequence is TGTGCCAGCACGGGGGGAGAGAACTATGGCTACACCTTC.

The chain uses TRBV25-1 and TRBJ1-1, with D unclear. The CDR3 is 10 amino acids. Trimming took off 11 bases at V and 6 bases at J, with 10 bases between the two ends. CDR1 and CDR2 from the germline V gene are MGHDK and SYGVNS. The CDR3 DNA follows: TGTGCCCTCGGTGGGGCTGAAGCTTTCTTT. This codes for CALGGAEAFF.

This clonotype showed up just a few times. The chain links TRBV19 to TRBJ1-2; D perhaps matches TRBD1 (6 bases). This CDR3 is 15 amino acids long. Germline CDR1 LNHDA, CDR2 SQIVND (reference sequence). V was trimmed by 2 bases and J by 8 bases, leaving 18 bases between them. CDR3 DNA sequence: TGTGCCAGTAGTATACCGGGGGGCGACGGTTGGGGCTACACCTTC. Residues: CASSIPGGDGWGYTF.